Sequencing of this T cell receptor (beta chain) was carried out in a study of T cell responses to AZD1222 COVID-19 vaccine. About the research overall: Both about-4-week and about-12-week second-dose recipients were combined.

Study outcomes and limitations: Among the donors, most were white British and more were female, and clonal diversity was possibly underestimated.

Concerning this clone: The antigen is undetermined.

The protocol was immunoSEQ multiplex PCR, while the TCRdb copy is restricted to in-frame clones and leaves out a portion. This table has 55,000 to 65,000 clones, 80% to 90% appearing once. This CDR3 region has 15 residues. Trimming cost V 3 bases and J 4 bases, with 13 bases left between them. Germline CDR1 reads SGDLS; CDR2 reads YYNGEE. The receptor was derived from an adult in good health. The sample consisted of peripheral blood, taken on day 0 of AZD1222 vaccination. The chain has TRBV9 and TRBJ1-4, with D perhaps TRBD1 (5 bases). The CDR3 region has the DNA TGTGCCAGCAGCGGAGGTTGGGGGGATAATGAAAAACTGTTTTTT. Protein sequence: CASSGGWGDNEKLFF.